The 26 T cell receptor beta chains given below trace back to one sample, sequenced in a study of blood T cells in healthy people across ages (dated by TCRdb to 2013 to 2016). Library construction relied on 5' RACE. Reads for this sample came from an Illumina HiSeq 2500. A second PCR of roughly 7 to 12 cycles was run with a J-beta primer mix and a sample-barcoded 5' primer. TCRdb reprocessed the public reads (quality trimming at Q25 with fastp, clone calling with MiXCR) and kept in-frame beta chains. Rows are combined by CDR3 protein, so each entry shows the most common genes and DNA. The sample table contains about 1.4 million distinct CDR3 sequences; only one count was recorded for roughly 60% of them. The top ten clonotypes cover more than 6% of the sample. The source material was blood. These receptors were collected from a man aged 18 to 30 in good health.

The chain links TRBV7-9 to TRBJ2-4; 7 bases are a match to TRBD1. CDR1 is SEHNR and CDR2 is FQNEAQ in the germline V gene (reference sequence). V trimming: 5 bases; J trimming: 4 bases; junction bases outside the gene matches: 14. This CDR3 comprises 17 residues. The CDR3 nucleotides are TGTGCCAGCAGCCTTGTACAAGGGACAGCATCTAAAAACATTCAGTACTTC. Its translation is CASSLVQGTASKNIQYF.

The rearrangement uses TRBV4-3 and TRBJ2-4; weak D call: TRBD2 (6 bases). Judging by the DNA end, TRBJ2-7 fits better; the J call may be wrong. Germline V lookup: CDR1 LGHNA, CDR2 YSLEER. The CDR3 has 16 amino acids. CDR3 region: CASSPLEGSDPYEQYF. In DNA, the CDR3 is TGCGCCAGCAGCCCTTTGGAGGGATCCGACCCCTACGAGCAGTACTTC.

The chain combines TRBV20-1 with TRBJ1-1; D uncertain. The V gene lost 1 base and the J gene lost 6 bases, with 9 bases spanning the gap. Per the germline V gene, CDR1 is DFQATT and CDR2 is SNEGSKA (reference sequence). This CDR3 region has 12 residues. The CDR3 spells CSARVGRAEAFF. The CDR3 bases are TGCAGTGCTAGAGTAGGTCGCGCTGAAGCTTTCTTT.

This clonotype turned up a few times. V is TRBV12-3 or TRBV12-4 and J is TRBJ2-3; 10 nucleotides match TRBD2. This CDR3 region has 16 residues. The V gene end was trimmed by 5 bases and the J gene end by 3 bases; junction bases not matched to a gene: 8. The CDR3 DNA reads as TGTGCCAGCAGTCCGAGACTAGCGGGTGCGACAGATACGCAGTATTTT. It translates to CASSPRLAGATDTQYF.

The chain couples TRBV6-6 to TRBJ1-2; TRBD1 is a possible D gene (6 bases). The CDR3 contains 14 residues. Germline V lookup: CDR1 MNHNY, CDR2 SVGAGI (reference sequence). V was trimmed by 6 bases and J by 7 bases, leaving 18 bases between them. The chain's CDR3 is CASRLSRGLRGYTF. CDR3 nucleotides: TGTGCCAGCAGACTCTCCAGGGGTCTTCGTGGCTACACCTTC.

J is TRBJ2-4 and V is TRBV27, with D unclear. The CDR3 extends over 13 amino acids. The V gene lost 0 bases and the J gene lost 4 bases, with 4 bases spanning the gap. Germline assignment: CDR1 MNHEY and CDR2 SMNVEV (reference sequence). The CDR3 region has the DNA TGTGCCAGCAGTTTATCGCCGAAAAACATTCAGTACTTC. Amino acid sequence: CASSLSPKNIQYF.

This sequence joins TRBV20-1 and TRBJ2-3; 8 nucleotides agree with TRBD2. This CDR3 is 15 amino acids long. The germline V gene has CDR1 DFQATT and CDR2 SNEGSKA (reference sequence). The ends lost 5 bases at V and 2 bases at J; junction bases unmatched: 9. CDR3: CSARSGTRNTDTQYF. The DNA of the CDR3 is TGCAGTGCTCGCTCCGGGACTAGGAACACAGATACGCAGTATTTT.

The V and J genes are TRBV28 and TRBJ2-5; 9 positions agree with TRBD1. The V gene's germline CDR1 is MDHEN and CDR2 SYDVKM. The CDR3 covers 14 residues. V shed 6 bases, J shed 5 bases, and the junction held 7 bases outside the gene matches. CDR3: CASRSTGGWETQYF. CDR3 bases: TGTGCCAGCAGATCCACAGGGGGCTGGGAGACCCAGTACTTC.

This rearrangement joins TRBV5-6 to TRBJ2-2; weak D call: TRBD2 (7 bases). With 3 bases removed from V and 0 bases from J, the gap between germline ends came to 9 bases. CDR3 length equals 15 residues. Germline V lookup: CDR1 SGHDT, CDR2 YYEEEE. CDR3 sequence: CASSWGGTNTGELFF. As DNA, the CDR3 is TGTGCCAGCAGCTGGGGGGGCACGAACACCGGGGAGCTGTTTTTT.

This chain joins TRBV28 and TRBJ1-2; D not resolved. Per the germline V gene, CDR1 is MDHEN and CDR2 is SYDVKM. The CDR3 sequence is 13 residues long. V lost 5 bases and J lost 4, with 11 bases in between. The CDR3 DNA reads TGTGCCAGCAGTCTGATGGGAAGCTATGGCTACACCTTC. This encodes CASSLMGSYGYTF.

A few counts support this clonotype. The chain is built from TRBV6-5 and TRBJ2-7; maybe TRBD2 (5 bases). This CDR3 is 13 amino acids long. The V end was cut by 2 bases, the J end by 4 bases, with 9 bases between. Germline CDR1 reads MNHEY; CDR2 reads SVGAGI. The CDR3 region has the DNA TGTGCCAGCAGTTACGGTTGGGAGTACGAGCAGTACTTC. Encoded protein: CASSYGWEYEQYF.

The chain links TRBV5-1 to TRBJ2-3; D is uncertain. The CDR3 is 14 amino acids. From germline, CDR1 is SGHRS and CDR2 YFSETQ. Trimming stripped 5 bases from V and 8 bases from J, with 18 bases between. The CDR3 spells CASRVLGPAATQYF. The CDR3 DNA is TGCGCCAGCAGGGTCCTGGGCCCCGCAGCTACGCAGTATTTT. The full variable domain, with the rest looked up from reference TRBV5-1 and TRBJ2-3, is KAGVTQTPRYLIKTRGQQVTLSCSPISGHRSVSWYQQTPGQGLQFLFEYFSETQRNKGNFPGRFSGRQFSNSRSEMNVSTLELGDSALYLCASRVLGPAATQYFGPGTRLTVL.

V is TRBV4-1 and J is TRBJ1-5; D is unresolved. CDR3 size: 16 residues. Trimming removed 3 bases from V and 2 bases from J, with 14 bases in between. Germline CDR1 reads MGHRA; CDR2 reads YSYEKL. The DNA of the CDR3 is TGCGCCAGCAGCCATCCCAGCCCCTGGGGCAATCAGCCCCAGCATTTT. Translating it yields CASSHPSPWGNQPQHF.

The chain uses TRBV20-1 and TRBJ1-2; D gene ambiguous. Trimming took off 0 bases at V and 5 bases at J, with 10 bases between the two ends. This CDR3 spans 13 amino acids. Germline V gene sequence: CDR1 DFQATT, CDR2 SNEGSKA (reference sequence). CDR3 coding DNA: TGCAGTGCTAGAGATCAACAGAAGTATGGCTACACCTTC. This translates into CSARDQQKYGYTF.

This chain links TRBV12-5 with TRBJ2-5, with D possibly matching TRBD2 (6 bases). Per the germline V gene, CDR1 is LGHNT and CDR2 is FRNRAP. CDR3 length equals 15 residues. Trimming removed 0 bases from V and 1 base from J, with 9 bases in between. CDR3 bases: TGTGCTAGTGGTTTGGTACTCGGGGGCCAAGAGACCCAGTACTTC. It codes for CASGLVLGGQETQYF.

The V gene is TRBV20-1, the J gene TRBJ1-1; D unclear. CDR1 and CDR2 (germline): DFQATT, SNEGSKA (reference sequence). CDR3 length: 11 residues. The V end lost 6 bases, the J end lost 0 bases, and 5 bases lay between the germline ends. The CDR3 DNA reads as TGCAGTGCCATCATGAACACTGAAGCTTTCTTT. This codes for CSAIMNTEAFF.

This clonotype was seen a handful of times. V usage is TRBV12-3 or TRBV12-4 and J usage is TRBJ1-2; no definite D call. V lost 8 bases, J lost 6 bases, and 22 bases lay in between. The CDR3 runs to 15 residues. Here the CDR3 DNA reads TGTGCCAGCGCCCGCCGTGTGCGGCAGCTTCATGGCTACACCTTC. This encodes CASARRVRQLHGYTF.

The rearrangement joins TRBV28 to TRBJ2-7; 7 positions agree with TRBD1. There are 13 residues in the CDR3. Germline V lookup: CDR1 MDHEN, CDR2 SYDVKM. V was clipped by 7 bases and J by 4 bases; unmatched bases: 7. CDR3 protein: CASTGDSLYEQYF. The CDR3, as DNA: TGTGCCAGCACCGGGGACAGTCTTTACGAGCAGTACTTC. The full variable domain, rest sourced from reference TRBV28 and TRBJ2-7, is DVKVTQSSRYLVKRTGEKVFLECVQDMDHENMFWYRQDPGLGLRLIYFSYDVKMKEKGDIPEGYSVSREKKERFSLILESASTNQTSMYLCASTGDSLYEQYFGPGTRLTVT.

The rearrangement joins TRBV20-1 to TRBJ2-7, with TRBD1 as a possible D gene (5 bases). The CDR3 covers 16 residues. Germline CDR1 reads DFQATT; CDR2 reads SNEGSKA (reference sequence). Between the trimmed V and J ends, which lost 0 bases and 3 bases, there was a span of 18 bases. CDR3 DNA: TGCAGTGCTAGAGACCCGACCGAAATAGGGGACTACGAGCAGTACTTC. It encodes CSARDPTEIGDYEQYF.

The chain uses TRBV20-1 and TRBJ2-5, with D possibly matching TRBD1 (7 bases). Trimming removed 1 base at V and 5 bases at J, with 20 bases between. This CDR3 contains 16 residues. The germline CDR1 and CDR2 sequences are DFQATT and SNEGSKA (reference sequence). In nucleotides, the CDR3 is TGCAGTGCTAGAGCGTTGGGTTCGGAGGGGGCGGAGACCCAGTACTTC. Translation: CSARALGSEGAETQYF.

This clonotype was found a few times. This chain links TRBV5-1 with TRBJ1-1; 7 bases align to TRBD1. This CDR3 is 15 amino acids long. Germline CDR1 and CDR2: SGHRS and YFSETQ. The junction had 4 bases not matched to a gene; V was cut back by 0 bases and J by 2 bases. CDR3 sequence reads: CASSLAGTDNTEAFF. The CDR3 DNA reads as TGCGCCAGCAGCTTGGCCGGGACAGACAACACTGAAGCTTTCTTT.

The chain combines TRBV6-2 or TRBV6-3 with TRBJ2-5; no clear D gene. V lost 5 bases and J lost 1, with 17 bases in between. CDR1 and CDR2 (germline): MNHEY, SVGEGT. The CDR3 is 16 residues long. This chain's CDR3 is CASSPARGRIQETQYF. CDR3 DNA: TGTGCCAGCAGTCCCGCTCGCGGACGGATCCAAGAGACCCAGTACTTC.

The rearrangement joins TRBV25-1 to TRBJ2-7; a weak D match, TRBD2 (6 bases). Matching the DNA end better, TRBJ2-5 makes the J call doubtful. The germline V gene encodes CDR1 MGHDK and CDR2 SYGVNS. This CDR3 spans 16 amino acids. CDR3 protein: CASSDRRDGGKETQYF. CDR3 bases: TGTGCCAGCAGTGATCGCCGGGACGGGGGAAAAGAGACCCAGTACTTC.

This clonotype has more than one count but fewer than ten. The CDR3 nucleotides are TGTGCCAGCAGTTTAGCATCCAGGGTAACCGAGCAGTTCTTC. Its protein product is CASSLASRVTEQFF. The chain has TRBV12-3 or TRBV12-4 and TRBJ2-1; weak D call: TRBD1 (5 bases). The CDR3 contains 14 residues. V dropped 0 bases and J dropped 10 bases, with 13 bases sitting between them.

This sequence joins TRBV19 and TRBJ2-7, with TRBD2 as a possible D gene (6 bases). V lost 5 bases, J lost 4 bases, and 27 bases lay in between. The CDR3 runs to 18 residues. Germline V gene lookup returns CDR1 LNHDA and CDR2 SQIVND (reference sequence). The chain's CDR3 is CASSGLPGPSGPIYEQYF. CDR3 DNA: TGTGCCAGTAGTGGCTTGCCAGGCCCGAGCGGGCCCATTTACGAGCAGTACTTC.

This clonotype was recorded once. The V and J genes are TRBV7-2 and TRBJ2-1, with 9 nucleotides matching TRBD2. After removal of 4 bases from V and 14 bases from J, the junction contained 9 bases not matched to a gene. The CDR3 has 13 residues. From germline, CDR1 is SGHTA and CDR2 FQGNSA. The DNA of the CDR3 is TGTGCCAGCAGCTCTAATAGCGGGGGCCTTGAGTTCTTC. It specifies CASSSNSGGLEFF. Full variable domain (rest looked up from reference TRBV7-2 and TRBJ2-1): GAGVSQSPSNKVTEKGKDVELRCDPISGHTALYWYRQSLGQGLEFLIYFQGNSAPDKSGLPSDRFSAERTGGSVSTLTIQRTQQEDSAVYLCASSSNSGGLEFFGPGTRLTVL.